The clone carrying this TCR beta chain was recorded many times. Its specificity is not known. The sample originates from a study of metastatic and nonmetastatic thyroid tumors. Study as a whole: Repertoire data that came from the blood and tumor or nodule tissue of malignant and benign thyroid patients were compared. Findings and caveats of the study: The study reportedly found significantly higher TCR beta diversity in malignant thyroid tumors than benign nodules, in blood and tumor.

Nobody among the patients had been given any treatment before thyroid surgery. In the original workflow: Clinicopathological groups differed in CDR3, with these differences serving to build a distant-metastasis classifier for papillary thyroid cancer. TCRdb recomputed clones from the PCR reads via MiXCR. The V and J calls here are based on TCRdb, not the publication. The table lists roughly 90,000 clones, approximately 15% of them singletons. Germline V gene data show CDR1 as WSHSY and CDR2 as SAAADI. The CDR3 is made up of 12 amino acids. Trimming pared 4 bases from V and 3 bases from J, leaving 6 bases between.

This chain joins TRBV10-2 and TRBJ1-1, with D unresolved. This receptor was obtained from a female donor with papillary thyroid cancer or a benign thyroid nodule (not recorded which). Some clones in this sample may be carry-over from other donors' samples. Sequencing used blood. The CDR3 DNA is TGCGCCAGCAGTGTAGCCGACACTGAAGCTTTCTTT. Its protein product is CASSVADTEAFF.